A selection of T cell receptor beta chains follows, all from one sample in a study of glioma-infiltrating T cells after dendritic cell vaccination. Clones were sequenced by immunoSEQ multiplex PCR, and TCRdb holds only the in-frame ones, with some missing. The data hold around 60,000 clones, with under 90% observed a single time. The source material was blood, sampled after dendritic cell vaccination. The receptors originated from a human donor with glioblastoma. CDR3s include the opening cysteine and the closing phenylalanine or tryptophan. The order of the fields is J gene, D gene, clone size, V gene, CDR3 protein, CDR3 DNA. The D gene is left open where the match is weak. Only part of the rows carry a size: once, few, many, or a class if the clone is expanded.

j_call: TRBJ1-5
d_call: -
clone_size: -
v_call: TRBV4-1
cdr3_aa: CASSQQGLRNQPQHF
cdr3_nt: TGCGCCAGCAGCCAGCAGGGGCTACGCAATCAGCCCCAGCATTTT

j_call: TRBJ2-3
d_call: -
clone_size: -
v_call: TRBV14
cdr3_aa: CASSQVGGGPTLTDTQYF
cdr3_nt: TGTGCCAGCAGCCAAGTCGGAGGAGGACCGACCCTCACAGATACGCAGTATTTT

j_call: TRBJ1-3
d_call: -
clone_size: -
v_call: TRBV15
cdr3_aa: CATSRTRASGNTIYF
cdr3_nt: TGTGCCACCAGCAGAACCAGGGCCTCTGGAAACACCATATATTTT

j_call: TRBJ2-3
d_call: -
clone_size: once
v_call: TRBV30
cdr3_aa: CAWSAAFGGRGDTQYF
cdr3_nt: TGTGCCTGGAGTGCAGCTTTTGGGGGCCGAGGAGATACGCAGTATTTT

j_call: TRBJ2-7
d_call: -
clone_size: -
v_call: TRBV6-6
cdr3_aa: CASSYKGQPYEQYF
cdr3_nt: TGTGCCAGCAGTTACAAAGGACAGCCCTACGAGCAGTACTTC

j_call: TRBJ2-2
d_call: TRBD2
clone_size: -
v_call: TRBV9
cdr3_aa: CASQGRGAHTGELFF
cdr3_nt: TGTGCCTCCCAAGGGCGGGGGGCTCACACCGGGGAGCTGTTTTTT

j_call: TRBJ2-7
d_call: TRBD2
clone_size: once
v_call: TRBV5-5
cdr3_aa: CASSLPSGGGNHEQYF
cdr3_nt: TGTGCCAGCAGCTTACCTAGCGGGGGTGGAAACCACGAGCAGTACTTC

j_call: TRBJ2-3
d_call: TRBD2
clone_size: once
v_call: TRBV15
cdr3_aa: CATSRGSLAAPFTDTQYF
cdr3_nt: TGTGCCACCAGCAGAGGGTCCCTAGCGGCGCCGTTCACAGATACGCAGTATTTT

j_call: TRBJ1-1
d_call: -
clone_size: -
v_call: TRBV10-2
cdr3_aa: CASKVGGAGVTEAFF
cdr3_nt: TGCGCCAGCAAGGTTGGGGGGGCCGGTGTCACTGAAGCTTTCTTT

j_call: TRBJ2-3
d_call: TRBD2
clone_size: -
v_call: TRBV4-2
cdr3_aa: CASSQPREGDTQYF
cdr3_nt: TGTGCCAGCAGCCAGCCCAGGGAGGGCGATACGCAGTATTTT

j_call: TRBJ1-2
d_call: -
clone_size: -
v_call: TRBV9
cdr3_aa: CASSGGDSYGYTF
cdr3_nt: TGTGCCAGCAGCGGAGGGGACTCCTATGGCTACACCTTC

j_call: TRBJ1-5
d_call: -
clone_size: -
v_call: TRBV6-5
cdr3_aa: CASSRGFRSNQPQHF
cdr3_nt: TGTGCCAGCAGCCGGGGGTTTCGGAGCAATCAGCCCCAGCATTTT

j_call: TRBJ2-3
d_call: -
clone_size: once
v_call: TRBV27
cdr3_aa: CASTRGYGRDTQYF
cdr3_nt: TGTGCCAGCACCCGAGGGTATGGTAGAGATACGCAGTATTTT

j_call: TRBJ1-3
d_call: TRBD1
clone_size: many
v_call: TRBV19
cdr3_aa: CATEDRGVGNTIYF
cdr3_nt: TGTGCCACCGAAGACAGGGGCGTAGGAAACACCATATATTTT

j_call: TRBJ1-5
d_call: TRBD1
clone_size: -
v_call: TRBV2
cdr3_aa: CASSGTGPQPQHF
cdr3_nt: TGTGCCAGCAGCGGGACAGGGCCTCAGCCCCAGCATTTT

j_call: TRBJ2-7
d_call: TRBD2
clone_size: -
v_call: TRBV7-2
cdr3_aa: CASSSGVAGDLYEQYF
cdr3_nt: TGTGCCAGCAGCTCGGGGGTGGCGGGGGACCTCTACGAGCAGTACTTC

j_call: TRBJ2-2
d_call: -
clone_size: -
v_call: TRBV7-3
cdr3_aa: CASSKQGGAGELFF
cdr3_nt: TGTGCCAGCAGCAAACAGGGGGGGGCCGGGGAGCTGTTTTTT

j_call: TRBJ2-7
d_call: -
clone_size: -
v_call: TRBV30
cdr3_aa: CAWSVGSYDEQYF
cdr3_nt: TGTGCCTGGAGTGTAGGTAGCTACGATGAGCAGTACTTC

j_call: TRBJ2-1
d_call: TRBD2
clone_size: -
v_call: TRBV2
cdr3_aa: CASRSAGGPNEQFF
cdr3_nt: TGTGCCAGCAGATCAGCGGGGGGGCCCAATGAGCAGTTCTTC

j_call: TRBJ2-7
d_call: -
clone_size: -
v_call: TRBV2
cdr3_aa: CASSGDRYEQYF
cdr3_nt: TGTGCCAGCAGTGGAGACAGATACGAGCAGTACTTC

j_call: TRBJ2-1
d_call: -
clone_size: -
v_call: TRBV4-2
cdr3_aa: CASSQILRGSYNEQFF
cdr3_nt: TGTGCCAGCAGCCAAATCCTCAGGGGCTCCTACAATGAGCAGTTCTTC

j_call: TRBJ2-1
d_call: TRBD1
clone_size: few
v_call: TRBV5-6
cdr3_aa: CASSLTGVYNEQFF
cdr3_nt: TGTGCCAGCAGCTTGACAGGGGTGTACAATGAGCAGTTCTTC

j_call: TRBJ1-5
d_call: -
clone_size: -
v_call: TRBV6-1
cdr3_aa: CASSEGDFQPQHF
cdr3_nt: TGTGCCAGCAGTGAAGGAGACTTCCAGCCCCAGCATTTT

j_call: TRBJ2-7
d_call: -
clone_size: -
v_call: TRBV11-3
cdr3_aa: CASSLAGAGDHEQYF
cdr3_nt: TGTGCCAGCAGCTTAGCAGGGGCCGGCGATCACGAGCAGTACTTC

j_call: TRBJ2-5
d_call: -
clone_size: -
v_call: TRBV30
cdr3_aa: CAWRTGTTAGETQYF
cdr3_nt: TGTGCCTGGAGGACCGGGACAACCGCCGGGGAGACCCAGTACTTC

j_call: TRBJ1-4
d_call: TRBD1
clone_size: -
v_call: TRBV9
cdr3_aa: CASSTGVGNEKLFF
cdr3_nt: TGTGCCAGCAGCACAGGGGTTGGTAATGAAAAACTGTTTTTT

j_call: TRBJ2-3
d_call: TRBD1
clone_size: -
v_call: TRBV4-1
cdr3_aa: CASTPRDSFDTQYF
cdr3_nt: TGCGCCAGCACCCCACGGGACAGCTTTGATACGCAGTATTTT